The 17 T cell receptor beta chains presented below share a single source sample, sequenced in a study of CD8 T cells in ankylosing spondylitis (dated 2017 in TCRdb). Preparation of the library involved 5' RACE. Sequenced on an Illumina HiSeq 2500. TCRdb trimmed public reads at Q25 via fastp, called clones via MiXCR and kept in-frame beta chains. Each CDR3 protein gets just one entry, which takes the most common genes and DNA from the rows behind it. The sample data list some 130,000 distinct CDR3 sequences, and about 7.3% of these were observed just once. About an eighth of the sample is held by the ten biggest clonotypes. The specimen sequenced was blood, either unsorted or a sorted T cell fraction (not recorded which). These receptors were obtained from a female donor with ankylosing spondylitis or in good health (not recorded which).

The J gene is TRBJ2-7, the V gene TRBV7-9; D is uncertain. V lost 1 base, J lost 3 bases, and 10 bases lay in between. CDR3 length equals 14 residues. The V gene's germline CDR1 is SEHNR and CDR2 FQNEAQ (reference sequence). This CDR3 is CASSLDPIDYEQYF. The CDR3 DNA follows: TGTGCCAGCAGCTTAGATCCGATCGACTACGAGCAGTACTTC.

This clonotype was seen at least ten times. The chain is built from TRBV12-3 or TRBV12-4 and TRBJ2-3; possible D gene TRBD2, 6 bases. This CDR3 comprises 14 residues. Trimming took off 7 bases at V and 0 bases at J, with 11 bases between the two ends. The CDR3 nucleotides read TGTGCCAGCACCAGTGGGGGGAGCACAGATACGCAGTATTTT. The encoded protein is CASTSGGSTDTQYF.

This clonotype was recorded at least ten times. The chain is built from TRBV20-1 and TRBJ1-2; 8 nucleotides agree with TRBD1. V lost 3 bases and J lost 6; bases outside the gene matches: 12. Germline CDR1 and CDR2: DFQATT and SNEGSKA (reference sequence). CDR3 size: 15 residues. The CDR3 protein is CSASTRGPLLNGYTF. The CDR3, as DNA: TGCAGTGCTAGTACCAGGGGGCCCCTGTTAAATGGCTACACCTTC.

This clonotype appeared many times. This chain joins TRBV27 and TRBJ1-3; the D is unclear. Germline V gene data show CDR1 as MNHEY and CDR2 as SMNVEV (reference sequence). The CDR3 runs to 13 residues. Trimming shortened V by 0 bases and J by 4 bases, and 4 bases separated the two germline ends. CDR3 DNA: TGTGCCAGCAGTTTATCTAGGGGAAACACCATATATTTT. This codes for CASSLSRGNTIYF.

There are a few counts of this clonotype. J is TRBJ1-5 and V is TRBV3-1, with D perhaps TRBD1 (6 bases). Trimming shortened V by 4 bases and J by 3 bases, and 13 bases separated the two germline ends. This CDR3 contains 15 residues. Per germline, CDR1 LGHDT and CDR2 YNNKEL (reference sequence). CDR3 DNA sequence: TGTGCCAGCAGCCCGTTAGGGGGGTACAATCAGCCCCAGCATTTT. Amino acid sequence: CASSPLGGYNQPQHF.

This clonotype occurred many times. The rearrangement uses TRBV7-2 and TRBJ2-4, with 7 bases fitting TRBD1. J gave up 1 base and V 4 bases, and 13 bases lay outside the gene matches. CDR1 and CDR2 (germline): SGHTA, FQGNSA. The CDR3 is made up of 18 amino acids. CDR3 sequence: CASSYSPLLQGAKNIQYF. The DNA of the CDR3 is TGTGCCAGCAGCTATAGCCCTCTATTACAGGGGGCCAAAAACATTCAGTACTTC.

This clonotype was seen ten or more times. The chain has TRBV20-1 and TRBJ2-7; 7 positions match TRBD1. The trim removed 4 bases at V and 6 bases at J, leaving 9 bases unmatched. The CDR3 has 13 residues. Germline V lookup: CDR1 DFQATT, CDR2 SNEGSKA (reference sequence). CDR3 in DNA: TGCAGTGCTAAAGGGGGCAGGTTTGGCGAGCAGTACTTC. The encoded protein is CSAKGGRFGEQYF.

The V gene is TRBV1, the J gene TRBJ2-7; the table's D call TRBD1 went unverified against the DNA. TRBV1 is labeled a pseudogene. The CDR3 totals 13 residues. CDR3 region: CTSRLTGLDEQYF. CDR3 nucleotide sequence: TGCACCAGCAGGTTGACAGGGTTGGACGAGCAGTACTTC.

The chain uses TRBV12-3 or TRBV12-4 and TRBJ1-1; D gene uncertain. V was pared by 2 bases and J by 0 bases, with 10 bases between. CDR3 length equals 15 residues. CDR3 DNA sequence: TGTGCCAGCAGTTTAAGGGAACCAATGAACACTGAAGCTTTCTTT. This codes for CASSLREPMNTEAFF.

Ten or more counts support this clonotype. This sequence joins TRBV5-1 and TRBJ1-4; 7 bases line up with TRBD1. Germline loops: CDR1 SGHRS, CDR2 YFSETQ. The CDR3 is 12 residues long. J lost 7 bases, V lost 5 bases, and 2 bases had no gene match. The CDR3 DNA reads TGCGCCAGCAGGGGGGACAGTGAAAAACTGTTTTTT. Its protein is CASRGDSEKLFF.

This clonotype has ten or more counts. V gene TRBV6-1 combines with J gene TRBJ2-2; TRBD1 agrees at 7 bases. Germline-derived CDR1 and CDR2 are MNHNS and SASEGT. This CDR3 region has 16 residues. J gave up 3 bases and V 7 bases, and 11 bases lay outside the gene matches. CDR3 protein: CASTPFDRVDTGELFF. CDR3 bases: TGTGCCAGCACCCCCTTCGACAGGGTTGACACCGGGGAGCTGTTTTTT.

This clonotype was observed many times. The V gene is TRBV5-1, the J gene TRBJ2-2; unclear D gene. V dropped 2 bases and J dropped 0 bases, with 5 bases sitting between them. This CDR3 region has 14 residues. Germline values: CDR1 SGHRS, CDR2 YFSETQ. CDR3: CASSLEPNTGELFF. CDR3 DNA sequence: TGCGCCAGCAGCTTAGAACCGAACACCGGGGAGCTGTTTTTT.

The chain combines TRBV6-5 with TRBJ1-5; possibly TRBD1 for D (6 bases). Germline V gives CDR1 MNHEY, CDR2 SVGAGI. The CDR3 loop spans 18 amino acids. V dropped 2 bases and J dropped 1 base, with 18 bases sitting between them. In DNA, the CDR3 is TGTGCCAGCAGTTACCCGACAGTCAGGGGAAACAGCAATCAGCCCCAGCATTTT. Its protein product is CASSYPTVRGNSNQPQHF.

This clonotype was counted ten times or more. The gene calls are TRBV10-3 and TRBJ2-3; 8 nucleotides agree with TRBD2. The V gene end was trimmed by 2 bases and the J gene end by 0 bases; junction bases not matched to a gene: 4. This CDR3 region has 16 residues. CDR1 is ENHRY and CDR2 is SYGVKD in the germline V gene. This chain's CDR3 is CAISESGGSSTDTQYF. The CDR3 bases are TGTGCCATCAGTGAGAGCGGGGGCTCTAGCACAGATACGCAGTATTTT.

The CDR3 bases are TGTGCCAGCAGCGGGGACCAAGAGACCCAGTACTTC. Its protein product is CASSGDQETQYF. The chain has TRBV2 and TRBJ2-5, with a weak D call TRBD2 (5 bases). This CDR3 has 12 residues. Germline V lookup: CDR1 SNHLY, CDR2 FYNNEI. Trimming left V 6 bases short and J 0 bases short, with 5 bases between.

This clonotype was observed many times. The J gene is TRBJ2-1, the V gene TRBV28; possible D gene TRBD1, 5 bases. Looked up from germline, CDR1 is MDHEN and CDR2 is SYDVKM. The CDR3 has 13 amino acids. Trimming shortened V by 4 bases and J by 6 bases, and 10 bases separated the two germline ends. CDR3 region: CASSSGFPNEQFF. The CDR3 nucleotides are TGTGCCAGCAGTTCAGGGTTTCCCAATGAGCAGTTCTTC.

This clonotype has at least ten counts. This sequence joins TRBV29-1 and TRBJ1-5, with D perhaps matching TRBD1 (5 bases). The CDR3 is 15 amino acids. V gave up 6 bases and J gave up 2 bases, with 17 bases separating them. CDR1 is SQVTM, CDR2 ANQGSEA, per germline. CDR3 amino acids: CSVAIGDRGNQPQHF. DNA of the CDR3: TGCAGCGTGGCCATAGGGGATCGAGGCAATCAGCCCCAGCATTTT.